The 3 T cell receptor beta chains below were found in one sample sequenced in a study of cytomegalovirus exposure and HLA in healthy donors. Both 60 Vbeta primers and 13 Jbeta primers went into the PCR. Clones were sequenced by immunoSEQ multiplex PCR, and TCRdb holds only the in-frame ones, with some missing. The table lists about 160,000 clones, roughly 78% of them singletons. The sequenced material came from PBMCs. The receptors here all came from a woman aged 35 to 49 in good health and CMV-seronegative.

The chain uses TRBV29-1 and TRBJ2-3, with D perhaps matching TRBD2 (7 bases). CDR3 size: 16 residues. V lost 4 bases, J lost 4 bases, and 21 bases lay in between. CDR1 and CDR2 (germline): SQVTM, ANQGSEA. The CDR3 nucleotides are TGCAGCGTTGCTATCGGGATTTCGGGGGGCTCAGATACGCAGTATTTT. Translating it yields CSVAIGISGGSDTQYF.

This clone has only one observation. The V and J genes are TRBV19 and TRBJ1-5, with a tentative D call TRBD1 (5 bases). In germline, CDR1 is LNHDA, CDR2 SQIVND (reference sequence). Trimming removed 7 bases from V and 3 bases from J, with 13 bases in between. The CDR3 contains 14 residues. The CDR3 nucleotides are TGTGCCAGTACCAGGGTTGGGGACAATCAGCCCCAGCATTTT. Translating gives CASTRVGDNQPQHF.

The chain couples TRBV9 to TRBJ2-2; D is possibly TRBD2 (6 bases). V lost 3 bases and J lost 2, with 14 bases in between. CDR3 size: 16 residues. Per germline, CDR1 SGDLS and CDR2 YYNGEE. CDR3 sequence reads: CASSETRDLNTGELFF. CDR3 sequence (DNA): TGTGCCAGCAGCGAAACGCGGGATTTAAACACCGGGGAGCTGTTTTTT.